Listed below are T cell receptor beta chains from one sample, sequenced in a study of cytomegalovirus exposure and HLA in healthy donors. The repertoire was sequenced with immunoSEQ multiplex PCR; TCRdb's copy has only in-frame clones and lacks some. The sample lists 150,000 to 200,000 clones, 60% to 80% seen once, with roughly 3% in the top ten. Sequencing input: PBMCs. The origin of the receptors is a female donor in good health and CMV-seronegative. The CDR3 runs from the conserved cysteine through the conserved F or W. D genes are given only for firm matches. Some rows have no size entry. The others give once, few or many, or a class for an expanded clone.

d_call | j_call | v_call | clone_size | cdr3_length | cdr3_nt | cdr3_aa
TRBD1 | TRBJ1-2 | TRBV4-3 | NA | 15 | TGCGCCAGCAGCCAAGTAGGGGGCGCTAACTATGGCTACACCTTC | CASSQVGGANYGYTF
NA | TRBJ2-1 | TRBV5-1 | NA | 16 | TGCGCCAGCAGCCCTGGAGCCAGCGGGCCCTACAATGAGCAGTTCTTC | CASSPGASGPYNEQFF
NA | TRBJ2-7 | TRBV19 | NA | 15 | TGTGCCAGTAGCTACCTACCGGGTTCCTCCTACGAGCAGTACTTC | CASSYLPGSSYEQYF
TRBD1 | TRBJ1-2 | TRBV9 | NA | 14 | TGTGCCAGCAGCCCACTTGGTACAGGGGGCGGCTACACCTTC | CASSPLGTGGGYTF
NA | TRBJ2-1 | TRBV19 | NA | 16 | TGTGCCAGTAGTTCCGCCGGGACATTCAGTTACAATGAGCAGTTCTTC | CASSSAGTFSYNEQFF
TRBD1 | TRBJ2-5 | TRBV15 | NA | 14 | TGTGCCACCAGCTTAGACAGGGGGCAGGAGACCCAGTACTTC | CATSLDRGQETQYF
TRBD1 | TRBJ2-7 | TRBV6-1 | NA | 15 | TGTGCCAGCAGTCCCCGACAGGGCCTTTACTACGAGCAGTACTTC | CASSPRQGLYYEQYF
NA | TRBJ2-7 | TRBV6-5 | NA | 14 | TGTGCCAGCAGCCCACCCACTGCCACCTACGAGCAGTACTTC | CASSPPTATYEQYF
NA | TRBJ1-1 | TRBV6-5 | NA | 13 | TGTGCCAGCAGTTACTCGACGGGAACTGAAGCTTTCTTT | CASSYSTGTEAFF
NA | TRBJ1-2 | TRBV19 | NA | 16 | TGTGCCAGTAGTATAGATCTCGGAGCAACCTACTATGGCTACACCTTC | CASSIDLGATYYGYTF
NA | TRBJ2-3 | TRBV25-1 | NA | 15 | TGTGCCAGCAGTGAACAGGGGACCCGGGCAGATACGCAGTATTTT | CASSEQGTRADTQYF
TRBD2 | TRBJ2-7 | TRBV7-9 | NA | 15 | TGTGCCAGCAGCTTTTTAACGGGAGGGGGAGACGAGCAGTACTTC | CASSFLTGGGDEQYF
TRBD1 | TRBJ2-3 | TRBV11-2 | NA | 18 | TGTGCCAGCAGCTTAGACCCCGGGACAGGTACTAGCACAGATACGCAGTATTTT | CASSLDPGTGTSTDTQYF
TRBD1 | TRBJ1-1 | TRBV19 | NA | 14 | TGTGCCAGTAGCGTTCAGGGGGCGGAGGCTGAAGCTTTCTTT | CASSVQGAEAEAFF
TRBD1 | TRBJ2-7 | TRBV11-2 | NA | 14 | TGTGCCAGCAGCCGTACCCGGGACAGTTGGGGGCAGTACTTC | CASSRTRDSWGQYF
TRBD2 | TRBJ2-1 | TRBV5-1 | NA | 15 | TGCGCCAGCAGCTTCCAGCGGGGGCCCGACAATGAGCAGTTCTTC | CASSFQRGPDNEQFF
TRBD2 | TRBJ2-5 | TRBV19 | NA | 14 | TGTGCCAGTAGTATGGCGGGAGCTCGAGAGACCCAGTACTTC | CASSMAGARETQYF
NA | TRBJ1-4 | TRBV15 | NA | 15 | TGTGCCACCAGCAGAGAAATTGGACAGAATGAAAAACTGTTTTTT | CATSREIGQNEKLFF
TRBD1 | TRBJ1-1 | TRBV27 | NA | 18 | TGTGCCAGCAGTTTTAGGGTCCAGGGGGCGCTTCGGAACACTGAAGCTTTCTTT | CASSFRVQGALRNTEAFF
NA | TRBJ1-2 | TRBV29-1 | once | 17 | TGCAGCGTTGTCGAACCCCGCTTGGAGGGATTGAACTATGGCTACACCTTC | CSVVEPRLEGLNYGYTF
TRBD1 | TRBJ1-5 | TRBV7-8 | NA | 13 | TGTGCCAGCAGCCCGACAGGGAATCAGCCCCAGCATTTT | CASSPTGNQPQHF
NA | TRBJ2-3 | TRBV9 | NA | 15 | TGTGCCAGCAGCGTAGGACACCTCGGCACAGATACGCAGTATTTT | CASSVGHLGTDTQYF
TRBD1 | TRBJ2-7 | TRBV7-9 | NA | 14 | TGTTCCAGCAGCTTGGGACAGGGTAAGGACGAGCAGTACTTC | CSSSLGQGKDEQYF
TRBD1 | TRBJ2-3 | TRBV6-1 | NA | 13 | TGTGCCAGCTCAGGACAGGGCACAGATACGCAGTATTTT | CASSGQGTDTQYF
TRBD1 | TRBJ2-7 | TRBV29-1 | few | 14 | TGCAGCGTTGCAGGCGGGCAGGGGGCCTACGAGCAGTACTTC | CSVAGGQGAYEQYF
NA | TRBJ1-2 | TRBV30 | NA | 13 | TGTGCCTGGAGTAGAGGCGGCGACTATGGCTACACCTTC | CAWSRGGDYGYTF
TRBD2 | TRBJ2-3 | TRBV13 | NA | 17 | TGTGCCAGCAGGCCGGGACTAGCCGCCCTTGGCACAGATACGCAGTATTTT | CASRPGLAALGTDTQYF
TRBD2 | TRBJ2-3 | TRBV9 | NA | 15 | TGTGCCAGCAGCCCACGGACTAGCGCCACAGATACGCAGTATTTT | CASSPRTSATDTQYF
TRBD1 | TRBJ2-7 | TRBV28 | NA | 15 | TGTGCCAGCAGTCTTACGGGACAGCTTTCCTACGAGCAGTACTTC | CASSLTGQLSYEQYF
TRBD2 | TRBJ2-2 | TRBV5-5 | NA | 15 | TGTGCCACCCACGAACTAGCGGTACACACCGGGGAGCTGTTTTTT | CATHELAVHTGELFF
TRBD2 | TRBJ2-1 | TRBV4-3 | NA | 16 | TGCGCCAGCAGCCAGCTTACTAGCGGGGGGTACAATGAGCAGTTCTTC | CASSQLTSGGYNEQFF